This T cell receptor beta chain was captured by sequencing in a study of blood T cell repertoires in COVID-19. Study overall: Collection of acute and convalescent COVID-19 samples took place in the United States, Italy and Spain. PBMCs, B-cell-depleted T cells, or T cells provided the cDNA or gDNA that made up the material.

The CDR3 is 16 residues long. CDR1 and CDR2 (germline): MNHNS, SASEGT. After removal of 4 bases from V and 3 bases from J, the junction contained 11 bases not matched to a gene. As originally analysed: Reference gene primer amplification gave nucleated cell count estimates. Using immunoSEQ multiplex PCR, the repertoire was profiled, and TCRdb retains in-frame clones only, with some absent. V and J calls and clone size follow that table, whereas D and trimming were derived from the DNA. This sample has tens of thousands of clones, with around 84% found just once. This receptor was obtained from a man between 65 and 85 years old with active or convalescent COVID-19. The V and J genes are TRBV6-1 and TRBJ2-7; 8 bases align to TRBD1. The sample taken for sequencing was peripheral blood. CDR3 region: CASSGGPPGQGYEQYF. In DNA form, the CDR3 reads TGTGCCAGCAGTGGCGGGCCTCCCGGACAGGGCTACGAGCAGTACTTC.